This T cell receptor beta chain was captured in a study of T cell repertoires in cytomegalovirus infection. Across the whole study: CMV infection plus the matching HLA type was flagged by public TCR beta signatures. General study points: It was HLA-C-restricted CMV-specific TCR beta clonotypes that dominated the response ex vivo. Summed frequency of shared TCR beta families picked out CMV carriers who also had the relevant HLA.

TCRdb called the reads again in MiXCR, with one record for every CDR3 protein. The table shows more than 140,000 distinct CDR3 sequences, with roughly 6% occurring only once. The table lists this clonotype with many counts. As yet, its antigen is unknown. This TCR derives from a human donor in good health (CMV status not recorded). Some clones in this sample may be carry-over from other donors' samples. Sequenced sample: PBMCs.

The CDR3 loop is CSAGEPGGADTQYF. The CDR3 bases are TGCAGTGCTGGCGAGCCAGGCGGGGCAGATACGCAGTATTTT. The genes are TRBV20-1 and TRBJ2-3; D may be TRBD2 (6 bases). Deletions cut 5 bases from V and 4 bases from J, with 16 bases between. This CDR3 has 14 amino acids. CDR1 and CDR2 from the germline V gene are DFQATT and SNEGSKA (reference sequence).